The source of this TCR beta chain is a study of CD8+CD57+ T cells in acquired aplastic anemia. Turning to the study itself: The average for DNA from sorted CD4+ and CD8+ cells was 2.5 to 4 ug. Healthy donors yielded roughly 9.9 million CD4+ cell reads on average.

Turning to this clonotype: Antigen: not known. The junction differs from germline at one of its ends, possibly a read error.

Study outcomes and limitations: Significance was not reached for CD8+ Simpson's diversity between patients and controls. It was found that roughly 29 CD8+ CDR3 sequences were shared between patients and controls.

TCR beta VDJ and CDR3 profiles were obtained from a genomic DNA template. In TCRdb, the reads were re-called with MiXCR into one record per CDR3 protein. The sample lists 400,000 to 450,000 distinct CDR3 sequences, 65% to 80% seen once, with 4% in the top ten. Germline CDR1 reads SGDLS; CDR2 reads YYNGEE. This CDR3 is built from 15 residues. The sample consisted of sorted CD4+, CD8+, or CD8+CD57+ T cells (not recorded which) from PBMCs. The chain recombines TRBV9 with TRBJ1-6; D is undetermined. The sequence was obtained from a human donor in good health, serving as a control. CDR3 DNA sequence: TGTGCCAGCGGGGAACGGCAGTATAATTCATCCCCCCACCACTTT. Translating gives CASGERQYNSSPHHF. Based on the CDR3 plus reference TRBV9 and TRBJ1-6, the full variable domain is DSGVTQTPKHLITATGQRVTLRCSPRSGDLSVYWYQQSLDQGLQFLIQYYNGEERAKGNILERFSAQQFPDLHSELNLSSLELGDSALYFCASGERQYNSSPHHFGNGTRLTVT.